Presented here are 9 T cell receptor beta chains from one specimen sequenced in a study of OX40 agonist ivuxolimab in advanced cancers. Profiled with immunoSEQ multiplex PCR; TCRdb holds only in-frame clones, not every one. Of tens of thousands of clones in the sample, 80% to 90% were seen once. The sample here was CD4+ or CD8+ T cells sorted from blood, taken in a trial of the OX40 agonist ivuxolimab. These receptors were obtained from an adult with an advanced solid tumor such as melanoma, head and neck, liver or kidney cancer.

The chain uses TRBV11-2 and TRBJ1-3; D remains unclear. The CDR3 is 16 residues long. V gave up 5 bases and J gave up 0 bases, with 14 bases separating them. The V gene's germline CDR1 is SGHAT and CDR2 FQNNGV. This CDR3 is CASSPHSRSSGNTIYF. The CDR3 DNA sequence: TGTGCCAGCAGCCCCCATTCACGGTCCTCTGGAAACACCATATATTTT.

V and J are TRBV7-9 and TRBJ2-1; 10 bases align to TRBD2. From germline, CDR1 is SEHNR and CDR2 FQNEAQ (reference sequence). V trimming: 3 bases; J trimming: 7 bases; junction bases outside the gene matches: 9. This CDR3 spans 16 amino acids. For the CDR3, the DNA is TGTGCCAGCAGCTTGGGCTTAGCGGGAGGTATAAATGAGCAGTTCTTC. It is translated as CASSLGLAGGINEQFF.

This rearrangement joins TRBV6-6 to TRBJ1-2; TRBD1 matches 8 bases. The V and J ends lost 0 bases and 4 bases, in that order; junction bases with no gene match: 7. Per germline, CDR1 MNHNY and CDR2 SVGAGI (reference sequence). The CDR3 is made up of 16 amino acids. Here the CDR3 DNA reads TGTGCCAGCAGTTACTCAAGGACAGGGCCCTTCTATGGCTACACCTTC. It is translated as CASSYSRTGPFYGYTF.

V and J are TRBV29-1 and TRBJ1-2; possibly TRBD1 for D (5 bases). CDR3 size: 13 residues. The V end lost 3 bases, the J end lost 4 bases, and 12 bases lay between the germline ends. Germline V gives CDR1 SQVTM, CDR2 ANQGSEA. The CDR3, as DNA: TGCAGCGTTGAGGTGGGGGTTTCCTATGGCTACACCTTC. Protein: CSVEVGVSYGYTF. The full variable domain, in which reference TRBV29-1 and TRBJ1-2 provide the parts outside the CDR3, is SAVISQKPSRDICQRGTSLTIQCQVDSQVTMMFWYRQQPGQSLTLIATANQGSEATYESGFVIDKFPISRPNLTFSTLTVSNMSPEDSSIYLCSVEVGVSYGYTFGSGTRLTVV.

J is TRBJ2-5 and V is TRBV6-6, with 10 nucleotides matching TRBD1. CDR1 is MNHNY, CDR2 SVGAGI, per germline (reference sequence). V lost 4 bases to trimming and J lost 2 bases; unmatched junction nucleotides: 7. The length of the CDR3 is 16 residues. The CDR3 loop is CASSLTGQGSQETQYF. Here the CDR3 DNA reads TGTGCCAGCAGTTTAACGGGACAGGGGTCTCAAGAGACCCAGTACTTC.

This chain joins TRBV6-1 and TRBJ2-3; TRBD2 aligns across 7 bases. CDR1 MNHNS and CDR2 SASEGT come from the germline V gene. The CDR3 runs to 15 residues. The junction had 10 bases not matched to a gene; V was cut back by 7 bases and J by 3 bases. CDR3 loop: CASNRAGVGTDTQYF. CDR3 nucleotide sequence: TGTGCCAGCAATAGGGCGGGAGTTGGGACAGATACGCAGTATTTT.

The chain combines TRBV5-1 with TRBJ2-7; 10 bases fit TRBD1. V lost 3 bases to trimming and J lost 1 base; unmatched junction nucleotides: 4. Germline loops: CDR1 SGHRS, CDR2 YFSETQ. The CDR3 runs 15 residues. The DNA of the CDR3 is TGCGCCAGCAGCTCGTGGACAGGGGGTTCCTACGAGCAGTACTTC. This codes for CASSSWTGGSYEQYF. The whole variable domain, filled in from reference TRBV5-1 and TRBJ2-7, reads KAGVTQTPRYLIKTRGQQVTLSCSPISGHRSVSWYQQTPGQGLQFLFEYFSETQRNKGNFPGRFSGRQFSNSRSEMNVSTLELGDSALYLCASSSWTGGSYEQYFGPGTRLTVT.

The gene calls are TRBV27 and TRBJ2-7; D ambiguous. Between the trimmed V and J ends, which lost 4 bases and 5 bases, there was a span of 15 bases. There are 14 residues in the CDR3. From germline, CDR1 is MNHEY and CDR2 SMNVEV (reference sequence). The CDR3 reads CASSSNPPRDEQYF. The CDR3 nucleotides are TGTGCCAGCAGTTCTAACCCCCCCCGGGACGAGCAGTACTTC.

V and J are TRBV28 and TRBJ1-3; D is uncertain. Looked up from germline, CDR1 is MDHEN and CDR2 is SYDVKM. The CDR3 has 14 amino acids. The V gene lost 3 bases and the J gene lost 0 bases, with 6 bases spanning the gap. The DNA of the CDR3 is TGTGCCAGCAGTTTTGGGGACTCTGGAAACACCATATATTTT. Protein sequence: CASSFGDSGNTIYF.